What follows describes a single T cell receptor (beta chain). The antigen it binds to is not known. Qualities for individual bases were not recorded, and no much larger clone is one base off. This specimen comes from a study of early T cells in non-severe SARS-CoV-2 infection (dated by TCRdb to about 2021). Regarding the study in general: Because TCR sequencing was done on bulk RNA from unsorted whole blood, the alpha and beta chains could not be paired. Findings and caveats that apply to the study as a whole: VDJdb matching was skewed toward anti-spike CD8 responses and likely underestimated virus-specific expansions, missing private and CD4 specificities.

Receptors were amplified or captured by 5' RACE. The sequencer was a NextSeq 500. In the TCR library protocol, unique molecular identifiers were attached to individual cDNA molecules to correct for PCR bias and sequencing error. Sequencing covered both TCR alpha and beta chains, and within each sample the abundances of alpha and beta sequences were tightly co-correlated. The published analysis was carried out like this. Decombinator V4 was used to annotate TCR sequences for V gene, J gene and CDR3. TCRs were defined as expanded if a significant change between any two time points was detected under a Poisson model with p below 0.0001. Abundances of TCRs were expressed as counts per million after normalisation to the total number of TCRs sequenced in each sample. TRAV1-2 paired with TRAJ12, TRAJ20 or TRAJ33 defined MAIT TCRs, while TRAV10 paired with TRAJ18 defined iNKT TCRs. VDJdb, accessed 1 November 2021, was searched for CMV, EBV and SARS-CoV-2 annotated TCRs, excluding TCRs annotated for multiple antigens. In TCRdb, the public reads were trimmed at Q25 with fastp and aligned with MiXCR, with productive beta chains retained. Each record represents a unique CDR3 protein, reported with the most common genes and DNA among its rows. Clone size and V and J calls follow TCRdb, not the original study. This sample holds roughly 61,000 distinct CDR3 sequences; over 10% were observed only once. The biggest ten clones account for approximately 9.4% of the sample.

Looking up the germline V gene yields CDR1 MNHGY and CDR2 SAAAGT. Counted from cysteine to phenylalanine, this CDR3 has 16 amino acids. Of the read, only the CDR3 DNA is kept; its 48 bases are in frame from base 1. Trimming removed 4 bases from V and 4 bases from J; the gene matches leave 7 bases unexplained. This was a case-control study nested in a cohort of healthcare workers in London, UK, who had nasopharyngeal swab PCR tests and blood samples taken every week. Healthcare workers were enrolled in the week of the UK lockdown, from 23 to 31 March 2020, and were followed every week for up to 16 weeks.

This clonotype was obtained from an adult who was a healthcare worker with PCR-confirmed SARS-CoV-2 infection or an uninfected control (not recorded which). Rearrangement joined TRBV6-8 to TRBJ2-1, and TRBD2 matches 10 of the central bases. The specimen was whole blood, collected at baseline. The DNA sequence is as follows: TGTGCCAGCAGTTCCCCCGGGACTAGCGTTTACAATGAGCAGTTCTTC. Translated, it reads CASSSPGTSVYNEQFF.